Listed here are 30 T cell receptor beta chains from one sample, sequenced in a study of T cell responses to AZD1222 COVID-19 vaccine. Profiled with immunoSEQ multiplex PCR; TCRdb holds only in-frame clones, not every one. The sample consists of some 15,000 clones, around 90% of them appearing once. Sample: peripheral blood, taken 28 days after the second AZD1222 dose. These receptors originate from an adult who received the AZD1222 COVID-19 vaccine.

This rearrangement joins TRBV3-1 (or the pseudogene TRBV3-2) to TRBJ1-1, with D unresolved. Germline values: CDR1 LGHDT, CDR2 YNNKEL (reference sequence). This CDR3 contains 13 residues. Trimming took off 7 bases at V and 2 bases at J, with 11 bases between the two ends. CDR3 amino acids: CASTLTLNTEAFF. Here the CDR3 DNA reads TGTGCCAGCACCCTGACACTAAACACTGAAGCTTTCTTT.

The chain recombines TRBV7-6 with TRBJ1-6, with TRBD1 matching over 7 bases. The ends lost 3 bases at V and 4 bases at J; junction bases unmatched: 3. Per germline, CDR1 SGHVS and CDR2 FNYEAQ. CDR3 size: 15 residues. Here the CDR3 DNA reads TGTGCCAGCAGCTTGACAGGGAGATATAATTCACCCCTCCACTTT. This encodes CASSLTGRYNSPLHF.

The chain recombines TRBV6-5 with TRBJ1-2; 8 bases align to TRBD1. Per the germline V gene, CDR1 is MNHEY and CDR2 is SVGAGI. The CDR3 has 15 residues. V gave up 5 bases and J gave up 8 bases; unmatched junction bases: 13. The CDR3 DNA follows: TGTGCCAGCAGTATGGACGGACTACAGGGGGTAGGCTACACCTTC. It codes for CASSMDGLQGVGYTF.

The CDR3 DNA follows: TGTGCCAGCAGCCCCCGGTTGGGCAGGGCTCCCGCAACTAATGAAAAACTGTTTTTT. The encoded protein is CASSPRLGRAPATNEKLFF. The chain is built from TRBV7-2 and TRBJ1-4; the D gene is possibly TRBD1 (5 bases). The V gene's germline CDR1 is SGHTA and CDR2 FQGNSA. There are 19 residues in the CDR3. The V gene lost 5 bases and the J gene lost 0 bases, with 22 bases spanning the gap.

The chain is built from TRBV6-2 or TRBV6-3 and TRBJ1-1; 9 bases are shared with TRBD1. Per germline, CDR1 MNHEY and CDR2 SVGEGT. CDR3 size: 16 residues. J gave up 1 base and V 5 bases, and 8 bases lay outside the gene matches. The CDR3 DNA sequence: TGTGCCAGCAGTAAGGGAACGACAGGGGGGAACACTGAAGCTTTCTTT. Amino acids: CASSKGTTGGNTEAFF.

This clone was counted once. The chain has TRBV3-1 (or the pseudogene TRBV3-2) and TRBJ1-3; D gene unclear. The germline gives CDR1 LGHDT, CDR2 YNNKEL (reference sequence). V lost 1 base to trimming and J lost 1 base, with 5 bases between them. The CDR3 is 14 amino acids. The CDR3 sequence: CASSQGRSGNTIYF. In DNA, the CDR3 is TGTGCCAGCAGCCAAGGCAGGTCTGGAAACACCATATATTTT.

The chain joins TRBV5-4 to TRBJ2-6; D is unclear. From germline, CDR1 is SGHNT and CDR2 YYREEE (reference sequence). V lost 0 bases to trimming and J lost 9 bases, with 10 bases between them. This CDR3 contains 14 residues. The CDR3 DNA is TGTGCCAGCAGCTTGGTTGGCGTGAGCAACGTCCTGACTTTC. This sequence encodes CASSLVGVSNVLTF.

This clone was recorded a few times. The chain uses TRBV28 and TRBJ2-3; D uncertain. The length of the CDR3 is 14 residues. CDR1 is MDHEN and CDR2 is SYDVKM in the germline V gene. Trimming removed 5 bases from V and 7 bases from J, with 16 bases in between. CDR3 coding DNA: TGTGCCAGCAGTGACGGACGGAGCCAATATACGCAGTATTTT. This translates into CASSDGRSQYTQYF.

The chain couples TRBV7-9 to TRBJ1-6; 10 bases fit TRBD1. The CDR3 spans 15 residues. Trimming took 4 bases from V and 8 from J; bases not matched to a gene: 5. In germline, CDR1 is SEHNR, CDR2 FQNEAQ (reference sequence). DNA for the CDR3: TGTGCCAGCAGCTGGGGGACAGGGGTCGATTCACCCCTCCACTTT. Its protein product is CASSWGTGVDSPLHF.

V and J are TRBV3-1 (or the pseudogene TRBV3-2) and TRBJ2-5; 9 bases are a match to TRBD2. The germline V gene has CDR1 LGHDT and CDR2 YNNKEL (reference sequence). CDR3 length: 15 amino acids. Losses at the gene ends were 5 bases for V and 2 bases for J; bases not matched to a gene: 6. CDR3 protein: CASSGSGSRQETQYF. The CDR3, as DNA: TGTGCCAGCAGCGGTAGCGGGAGCCGACAAGAGACCCAGTACTTC.

This sequence joins TRBV5-1 and TRBJ2-7; D possibly corresponds to TRBD1 (6 bases). This CDR3 contains 13 residues. CDR1 is SGHRS, CDR2 YFSETQ, per germline. V was pared by 2 bases and J by 4 bases, with 10 bases between. CDR3 protein: CASSFTGNYEQYF. CDR3 DNA: TGCGCCAGCAGCTTCACAGGGAATTACGAGCAGTACTTC.

This clone has just one count. The rearrangement links TRBV6-5 to TRBJ2-7, with 9 bases identical to TRBD1. CDR1 MNHEY and CDR2 SVGAGI come from the germline V gene. The trim removed 4 bases at V and 3 bases at J, leaving 10 bases unmatched. The CDR3 covers 16 residues. DNA of the CDR3: TGTGCCAGCAGTTCCGGGACAGGGATCCTCCGCTACGAGCAGTACTTC. Protein sequence: CASSSGTGILRYEQYF.

J is TRBJ2-7 and V is TRBV28, with TRBD1 matching over 7 bases. Trimming cost V 6 bases and J 4 bases; bases outside gene matches: 9. The CDR3 sequence is 14 residues long. Germline CDR1 is MDHEN and CDR2 is SYDVKM. CDR3 in DNA: TGTGCCAGCAGCCTACAGGGGCCTACTTACGAGCAGTACTTC. It is translated as CASSLQGPTYEQYF. Together with reference TRBV28 and TRBJ2-7, the CDR3 gives the full variable domain: DVKVTQSSRYLVKRTGEKVFLECVQDMDHENMFWYRQDPGLGLRLIYFSYDVKMKEKGDIPEGYSVSREKKERFSLILESASTNQTSMYLCASSLQGPTYEQYFGPGTRLTVT.

The chain combines TRBV3-1 (or the pseudogene TRBV3-2) with TRBJ1-6; 7 bases agree with TRBD1. CDR3 length: 15 residues. Germline V gene data show CDR1 as LGHDT and CDR2 as YNNKEL (reference sequence). The V gene end was trimmed by 4 bases and the J gene end by 8 bases; junction bases not matched to a gene: 8. The CDR3 is CASSPPGTVDSPLHF. CDR3 DNA: TGTGCCAGCAGCCCACCCGGGACAGTAGATTCACCCCTCCACTTT.

The chain joins TRBV27 to TRBJ2-7, with D possibly TRBD1 on 8 matching bases. This CDR3 comprises 16 residues. Trimming removed 3 bases from V and 0 bases from J, with 15 bases in between. The germline CDR1 and CDR2 sequences are MNHEY and SMNVEV (reference sequence). The DNA of the CDR3 is TGTGCCAGCAGTTTCGCTTACAGGGGGGGCTCCTACGAGCAGTACTTC. It yields the protein CASSFAYRGGSYEQYF.

CDR3 sequence: CASSGTSGSRGTDTQYF. DNA for the CDR3: TGCGCCAGTTCCGGGACTAGCGGGAGTAGGGGCACAGATACGCAGTATTTT. The chain couples TRBV5-1 to TRBJ2-3; 14 positions agree with TRBD2. The CDR3 extends over 17 amino acids. Germline trimming cut 8 bases from V and 1 base from J; bases unmatched to any gene: 9. Germline V lookup: CDR1 SGHRS, CDR2 YFSETQ.

V and J are TRBV11-2 and TRBJ1-6; possibly TRBD1 for D (5 bases). Trimming shortened V by 7 bases and J by 0 bases, and 13 bases separated the two germline ends. This CDR3 is 16 amino acids long. Germline lookup yields CDR1 SGHAT and CDR2 FQNNGV. In nucleotides, the CDR3 is TGTGCCAGCACCCAGAGGGGTCCCTCCTATAATTCACCCCTCCACTTT. Translation: CASTQRGPSYNSPLHF. Complete variable domain (other parts from reference TRBV11-2 and TRBJ1-6): EAGVAQSPRYKIIEKRQSVAFWCNPISGHATLYWYQQILGQGPKLLIQFQNNGVVDDSQLPKDRFSAERLKGVDSTLKIQPAKLEDSAVYLCASTQRGPSYNSPLHFGNGTRLTVT.

The V and J genes are TRBV12-3 or TRBV12-4 and TRBJ1-4; the D gene is possibly TRBD1 (6 bases). This CDR3 has 11 residues. V shed 11 bases and J shed 10 bases, with 14 bases lying between them. The CDR3 coding sequence is TGTGCCCCCAAGGGGGTCGGAAAACTGTTTTTT. Protein sequence: CAPKGVGKLFF.

The rearrangement uses TRBV19 and TRBJ1-2, with 7 bases identical to TRBD1. Germline assignment: CDR1 LNHDA and CDR2 SQIVND (reference sequence). The trim removed 5 bases at V and 8 bases at J, leaving 20 bases unmatched. The CDR3 spans 17 residues. The CDR3 here is CASSSSGTAGGVGGYTF. The CDR3 region has the DNA TGTGCCAGTAGTTCTTCCGGGACAGCCGGAGGGGTTGGGGGCTACACCTTC.

V and J are TRBV11-2 and TRBJ2-2, with 10 bases fitting TRBD1. The CDR3 runs 15 residues. CDR1 is SGHAT, CDR2 FQNNGV, per germline. V lost 3 bases, J lost 6 bases, and 4 bases stayed unmatched. This CDR3 reads CASSLTGGIAGELFF. The CDR3 DNA reads as TGTGCCAGCAGCTTGACAGGGGGCATAGCCGGGGAGCTGTTTTTT.

The V call is TRBV27, the J call TRBJ2-5; 11 nucleotides align to TRBD2. The germline V gene encodes CDR1 MNHEY and CDR2 SMNVEV (reference sequence). Germline trimming cut 2 bases from V and 3 bases from J; bases unmatched to any gene: 2. The length of the CDR3 is 15 residues. In nucleotides, the CDR3 is TGTGCCAGCAGTTTAAGGGGACTAGCGGAAGAGACCCAGTACTTC. This gives the protein CASSLRGLAEETQYF.

The CDR3 region is CASSLSGGGLANEQFF. CDR3 nucleotides: TGTGCCAGCAGCTTGAGCGGCGGGGGCCTAGCGAATGAGCAGTTCTTC. The chain combines TRBV7-9 with TRBJ2-1; D might be TRBD2 (7 bases). This CDR3 region has 16 residues. Germline V gives CDR1 SEHNR, CDR2 FQNEAQ (reference sequence). Trimming took off 3 bases at V and 7 bases at J, with 19 bases between the two ends. The entire variable domain, with the rest obtained from reference TRBV7-9 and TRBJ2-1, is as follows: DTGVSQNPRHKITKRGQNVTFRCDPISEHNRLYWYRQTLGQGPEFLTYFQNEAQLEKSRLLSDRFSAERPKGSFSTLEIQRTEQGDSAMYLCASSLSGGGLANEQFFGPGTRLTVL.

J is TRBJ1-3 and V is TRBV7-8, with a possible D match to TRBD1 (6 bases). The germline V and J ends were trimmed by 6 bases and 1 base, with 10 bases remaining between them. Germline V gene sequence: CDR1 SGHVS, CDR2 FQNEAQ. This CDR3 is 14 amino acids long. The CDR3 is CASRVGGSGNTIYF. CDR3 nucleotide sequence: TGTGCCAGCAGAGTAGGGGGTTCTGGAAACACCATATATTTT.

V usage is TRBV19 and J usage is TRBJ1-1; a possible D gene is TRBD1 (6 bases). V was pared by 9 bases and J by 1 base, with 24 bases between. Per the germline V gene, CDR1 is LNHDA and CDR2 is SQIVND (reference sequence). The CDR3 has 17 residues. The CDR3 protein is CASHTGPPTGWNTEAFF. The CDR3 region has the DNA TGTGCCAGCCACACGGGACCGCCGACAGGATGGAACACTGAAGCTTTCTTT.

V gene TRBV5-6 combines with J gene TRBJ1-2; the match to TRBD1 covers 8 bases. Per the germline V gene, CDR1 is SGHDT and CDR2 is YYEEEE. This CDR3 contains 14 residues. Trimming removed 4 bases from V and 4 bases from J; junction bases left unmatched: 6. As DNA, the CDR3 is TGTGCCAGCAGCCCTATCACAGGGGGCTATGGCTACACCTTC. Residues: CASSPITGGYGYTF.

The rearrangement uses TRBV27 and TRBJ1-2; 9 positions agree with TRBD1. Germline CDR1 reads MNHEY; CDR2 reads SMNVEV (reference sequence). CDR3 size: 15 residues. The V and J ends lost 4 bases and 8 bases, in that order; junction bases with no gene match: 11. The CDR3 protein is CASSSFQTGGKGYTF. The CDR3 DNA reads as TGTGCCAGCAGTTCTTTCCAGACAGGGGGGAAAGGCTACACCTTC.

The rearrangement links TRBV28 to TRBJ1-5; 9 nucleotides line up with TRBD1. From germline, CDR1 is MDHEN and CDR2 SYDVKM. The CDR3 runs to 16 residues. V lost 5 bases, J lost 5 bases, and 10 bases stayed unmatched. The CDR3 is CASSRRGQGGYQPQHF. The CDR3 bases are TGTGCCAGCAGTCGTAGGGGACAGGGCGGATATCAGCCCCAGCATTTT.

This rearrangement joins TRBV5-1 to TRBJ2-7; weak D call: TRBD1 (6 bases). CDR3 size: 13 residues. With 4 bases removed from V and 4 bases from J, the gap between germline ends came to 12 bases. In germline, CDR1 is SGHRS, CDR2 YFSETQ. The CDR3 region is CASSPVRGYEQYF. The CDR3 nucleotides are TGCGCCAGCAGCCCTGTCAGGGGTTACGAGCAGTACTTC.

The rearrangement joins TRBV4-1 to TRBJ2-1, with D perhaps TRBD2 (5 bases). V lost 4 bases to trimming and J lost 7 bases, with 5 bases between them. This CDR3 contains 11 residues. Germline assignment: CDR1 MGHRA and CDR2 YSYEKL. The CDR3 here is CASSRGNEQFF. The DNA for the CDR3 is TGCGCCAGCAGCCGAGGGAATGAGCAGTTCTTC.

The chain is built from TRBV19 and TRBJ1-5; possible D gene TRBD1, 5 bases. Per germline, CDR1 LNHDA and CDR2 SQIVND (reference sequence). V was trimmed by 4 bases and J by 5 bases, leaving 15 bases between them. This CDR3 has 15 residues. The CDR3 sequence: CASSTTGVAYQPQHF. The CDR3 region has the DNA TGTGCCAGTAGTACAACAGGAGTCGCTTATCAGCCCCAGCATTTT.